This TCR beta chain derives from a study of T cells expressing NK-cell markers. TCRdb reprocessed the 5' RACE reads and reports one entry per CDR3 protein, with no DNA. Listed are hundreds of thousands of distinct CDR3 sequences; roughly 3.4% falls within the top ten. The CDR3 extends over 16 amino acids. Germline loops: CDR1 KGHSH, CDR2 LQKENI. The chain carries TRBV18 and TRBJ2-5; as DNA is missing, the TRBD1 call by TCRdb cannot be tested. This receptor was obtained from a man younger than 35 in good health. The sample taken for sequencing was blood T cells: a sorted CD56 or NKG2C T cell subset, CD4+ or CD8+ T cells, or bulk PBMC T cells (not recorded which). CDR3 sequence reads: CASSLPGTGAQETQYF.